This T cell receptor (beta chain) was observed in a study of cytotoxic CD8 clonotypes in ibrutinib-treated CLL (dated by TCRdb to about 2021). With respect to the entire study: The cohort was composed of under 12 relapsed/refractory and roughly 16 treatment-naive patients; IGHV unmutated status was identified in 17 to 18 patients. Longitudinal samples were obtainable from about 30% of the roughly 90 participants in the trial. Partial responses were observed in 24 patients and complete responses in 2; after a median follow-up of 68 months, remission was maintained in 14 patients and progression was observed in about twelve. On average, each sample yielded 270,000 or so productive templates and 85,000 to 95,000 productive rearrangements. The response samples were drawn at a median of approximately 11 months into treatment, with a range of about 6 to 36 months. Cryopreserved peripheral blood mononuclear cells were obtained prior to treatment, at the time of response, and at either disease progression or sustained remission. Every remission and progressive disease sample was obtained while ibrutinib was still being received by the patients. Beyond this particular receptor, the publication reports: Baseline clonality exceeded that of age-matched healthy donors and correlated strongly with circulating CD8+ T-cell counts. Public clonotypes were rare and either shrank or stayed stable during treatment, and the rise in clonality at ibrutinib response reflected expansion of private clonotypes. Sampling times were not matched between sustained-remission and progressing patients, and lymph node repertoires were not studied. Clonality rose at ibrutinib response, remained stable during sustained remission, and dropped back toward baseline at progression.

Sample time point, as interpreted from the label and publication: roughly 23 months on ibrutinib. For TCR beta library preparation, approximately 2 micrograms of genomic DNA were extracted from the cryopreserved PBMCs. High-throughput TCR beta sequencing was performed on longitudinal blood samples from CLL patients receiving ibrutinib monotherapy. The patients were enrolled in a single-center, open-label phase 2 trial of ibrutinib monotherapy. The goal of deep resolution MiSeq sequencing was a depth between 1 in 1 million and 1 in 200,000 T cells, and coverage averaged 10x per clonotype. The immunoSEQ hsTCRB Kit was used to generate TCR beta libraries. The published analysis was carried out like this. The data were analyzed with ImmunoSEQ Analyzer and ImmunoSEQ Data Assistant, and V, D and J gene assignments followed IMGT definitions. Clonality was computed as one minus normalized Shannon entropy of productive rearrangement frequencies, ranging from 0 to 1. Only overrepresented clonotypes making up at least 0.05% of each patient's repertoire were included in the public clonotype analysis. Some twelve repertoires from age-matched healthy donors, obtained from immuneACCESS, served as clonality controls. This is the immuneACCESS table as TCRdb keeps it, with only in-frame sequences that have V and J called. A part of the clones is gone; compared with another copy, unresolved V genes explain less than half, and the rest is unexplained. V and J calls and clone size are as listed in that table; D and trimming were resolved from the DNA. The sample yields tens of thousands of clones; approximately 87% were counted once. The top ten clones comprise more than 30% of the sample.

Of note for this clone: Which antigen it targets is not known. Per-base qualities were not stored, and no clone one base away is much larger.

Looking up the germline V gene yields CDR1 SGHRS and CDR2 YFSETQ. The germline V and J ends show losses of 0 bases and 5 bases respectively, and no gene match explains 6 bases of the junction. The CDR3 covers 17 residues, taking in both the cysteine and the phenylalanine. The entry retains the CDR3 DNA only, 51 bases that are in frame from base 1. This chain joins TRBV5-1 to TRBJ2-5, and 14 junction bases match TRBD2. The clonotype was recovered from a human donor with chronic lymphocytic leukemia. This sample comprised PBMCs, obtained after 24 months of ibrutinib treatment. The nucleotide sequence is TGCGCCAGCAGCTTGGCGTGGGGACTAGCGGGAGTGGAGACCCAGTACTTC. Its product reads: CASSLAWGLAGVETQYF. The full variable domain, with segments outside the CDR3 supplied by the reference TRBV5-1 and TRBJ2-5 proteins, appears as KAGVTQTPRYLIKTRGQQVTLSCSPISGHRSVSWYQQTPGQGLQFLFEYFSETQRNKGNFPGRFSGRQFSNSRSEMNVSTLELGDSALYLCASSLAWGLAGVETQYFGPGTRLLVL.